Sequencing of this TCR beta chain was carried out in a study of T cell responses to AZD1222 COVID-19 vaccine. Between the trimmed V and J ends, which lost 1 base and 1 base, there was a span of 10 bases. This CDR3 comprises 15 residues. Germline V gene lookup returns CDR1 SGHNT and CDR2 YYREEE (reference sequence). Libraries were prepared by immunoSEQ multiplex PCR; TCRdb keeps only in-frame clonotypes and omits some of them. This repertoire shows 90,000 to 130,000 clones, approximately 90% found once; its top ten account for about 7.8%. The chain combines TRBV5-4 with TRBJ2-3, with D perhaps being TRBD1 or TRBD2 (6 bases each). This sequence was found in an adult in good health. Sample: peripheral blood, taken on day 0 of AZD1222 vaccination. The CDR3 here is CASSLNGGRTDTQYF. The CDR3 region has the DNA TGTGCCAGCAGCTTGAACGGGGGCCGCACAGATACGCAGTATTTT.